The T cell receptor beta chain described here comes from a study of T cells in Graves' hyperthyroidism and ophthalmopathy. This clonotype was seen at least ten times. Ophthalmopathy cases scored 3 or more on the Clinical Activity Score and 4 or more on NOSPECS grade, with duration below 3 months. Uncontrolled infection, other autoimmune disease, pregnancy or lactation barred patients from enrollment. The germline V gene encodes CDR1 LNHNV and CDR2 YYDKDF (reference sequence). CDR3 length: 13 amino acids. V was trimmed by 6 bases and J by 3 bases, leaving 9 bases between them. Researchers took RNA transcripts and amplified the TCR beta CDR3 regions from them. During a first-round RT-PCR of the TCR CDR3, the HTBI primer set was used. TCRdb itself ran the multiplex PCR reads through MiXCR, one entry per CDR3 protein. The sample has about 400,000 distinct CDR3 sequences, about 15% seen once.

Source material: blood. This chain links TRBV15 with TRBJ2-1; the D is unclear. This sequence was found in a woman in her 30s with Graves' ophthalmopathy. As DNA, the CDR3 is TGTGCCACCAGGGATCTGGGCTACAATGAGCAGTTCTTC. It translates to CATRDLGYNEQFF.